This TCR beta chain stems from a study of T cells in Graves' hyperthyroidism and ophthalmopathy. Diagnosing involved the use of clinical symptoms, serum thyroxine and TRAb, thyroid ultrasound and orbital computed tomography. Fresh peripheral blood, about 9.9 ml, yielded the PBMCs. The V end was cut by 8 bases, the J end by 7 bases, with 17 bases between. This CDR3 is 13 amino acids long. Looked up from germline, CDR1 is MNHEY and CDR2 is SVGEGT. TCR beta CDR3 sequences were amplified from RNA transcripts. First-round RT-PCR of the TCR CDR3 relied on the HTBI primer set. TCRdb called the multiplex PCR reads again in MiXCR, with one record for every CDR3 protein. The sample shows under 400,000 distinct CDR3 sequences, roughly 17% of them seen only once. This clonotype has at least ten counts. The target antigen is unknown. General study findings and limits: The model's output predicted ophthalmopathy at a median of approximately 6.5 months prior to onset.

This TCR was recovered from a man younger than 40 with Graves' hyperthyroidism. This chain links TRBV6-2 or TRBV6-3 with TRBJ1-2; D gene uncertain. Material for sequencing was blood. The CDR3 nucleotides read TGTGCCAGCGGGGAGTCGAACTCGGGTGGCTACACCTTC. As protein: CASGESNSGGYTF.